This TCR beta chain is from a study of blood T cell repertoires in COVID-19. Original processing methods: Amplifying reference gene primers gave estimates of nucleated cell counts. Clones were read by immunoSEQ multiplex PCR, and TCRdb kept only the in-frame ones, dropping some. V and J calls and clone size are given by that table; D and trimming were obtained from the DNA. This table has 200,000 or so clones, roughly 80% appearing once. V lost 0 bases and J lost 5, with 13 bases in between. CDR1 is SGHRS and CDR2 is YFSETQ in the germline V gene. The CDR3 contains 15 residues. Sequenced material: peripheral blood. The chain recombines TRBV5-1 with TRBJ2-3; D gene ambiguous. The sequence came from a man between 60 and 75 years old with active or convalescent COVID-19. Here the CDR3 DNA reads TGCGCCAGCAGCTTGGCCTCCAACATTGGAGATACGCAGTATTTT. Translated: CASSLASNIGDTQYF.